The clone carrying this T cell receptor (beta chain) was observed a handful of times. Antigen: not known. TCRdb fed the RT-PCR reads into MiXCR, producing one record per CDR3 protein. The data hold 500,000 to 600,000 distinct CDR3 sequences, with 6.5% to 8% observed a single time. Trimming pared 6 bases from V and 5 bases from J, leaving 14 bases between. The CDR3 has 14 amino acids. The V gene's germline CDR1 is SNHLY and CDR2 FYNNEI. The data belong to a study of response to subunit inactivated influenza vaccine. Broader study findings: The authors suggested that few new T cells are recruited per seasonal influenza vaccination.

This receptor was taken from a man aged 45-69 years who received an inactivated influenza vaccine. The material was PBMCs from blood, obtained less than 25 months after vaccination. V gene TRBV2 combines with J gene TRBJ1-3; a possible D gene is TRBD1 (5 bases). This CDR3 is CASSLGTGRNTIYF. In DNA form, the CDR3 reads TGTGCCAGCAGCCTCGGGACGGGAAGAAACACCATATATTTT.